The entry that follows covers one TCR beta chain sequence. The antigen remains undetermined. This sample was included in a study of monozygotic twins with inflammatory bowel disease. Regarding the study as a whole: Varying immunosuppressive regimens may have increased patient repertoire variability. Compared with healthy co-twins, IBD patients showed reduced TCRbeta repertoire diversity by inverse Simpson.

The CDR3 has 15 amino acids. Germline CDR1 reads MDHEN; CDR2 reads SYDVKM. TCRalpha and TCRbeta cDNA was put through two nested PCRs of around 15 and 9 cycles. From its re-call of the 5' RACE reads, TCRdb lists each CDR3 protein once, without DNA. In total, the table holds 300,000 to 350,000 distinct CDR3 sequences. Unsorted whole blood yielded the total RNA, with T cells left unselected. The TCR was taken from a human donor with ulcerative colitis or Crohn's disease, or a healthy co-twin of an affected twin (not recorded which). The specimen sequenced was blood. The chain uses TRBV28 and TRBJ2-7; TCRdb names TRBD2, which stays unverified in the absence of DNA. This chain's CDR3 is CASSLYRLVSTEQYF.